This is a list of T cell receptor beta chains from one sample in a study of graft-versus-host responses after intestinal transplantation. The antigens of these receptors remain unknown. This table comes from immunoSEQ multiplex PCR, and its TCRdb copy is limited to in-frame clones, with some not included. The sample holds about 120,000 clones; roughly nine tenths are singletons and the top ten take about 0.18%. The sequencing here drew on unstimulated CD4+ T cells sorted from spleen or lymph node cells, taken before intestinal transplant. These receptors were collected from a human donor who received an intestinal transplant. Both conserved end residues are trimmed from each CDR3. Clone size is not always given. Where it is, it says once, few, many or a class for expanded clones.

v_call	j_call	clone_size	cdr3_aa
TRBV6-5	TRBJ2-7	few	ASSGTGGQSYEQY
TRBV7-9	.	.	ASSQGFRDRGHEQY
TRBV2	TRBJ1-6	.	ASSERPPGLGNSPLH
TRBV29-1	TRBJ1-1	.	SVTSGQSNTEAF
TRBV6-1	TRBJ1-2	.	ASSERGMRLNYGYT
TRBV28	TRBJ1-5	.	ASSFILETIGSNQPQH
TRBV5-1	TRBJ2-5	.	ASSMGGQQETQY
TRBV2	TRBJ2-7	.	ASRPDRYEQY
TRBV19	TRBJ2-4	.	ASSTQLAKNIQY
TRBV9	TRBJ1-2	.	ASSESGQGNIKGYT
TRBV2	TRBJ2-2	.	ASSGVRRGSTGELF
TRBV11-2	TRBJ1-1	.	ASREGALTEAF
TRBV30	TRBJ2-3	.	AWDLRQSTDTQY
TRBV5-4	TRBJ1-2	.	ASSLVAGGYDGYT
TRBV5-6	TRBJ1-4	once	VSSQNPGEKLF
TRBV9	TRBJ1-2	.	ASSVGQGVNYGYT
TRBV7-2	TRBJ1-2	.	ASSLAGGKGGYT
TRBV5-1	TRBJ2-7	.	ASSVTSGISEQY
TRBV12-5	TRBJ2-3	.	ASGAGGVTDTQY
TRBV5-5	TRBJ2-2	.	ASSLLRLDTGELF
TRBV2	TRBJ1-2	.	ASIVRRAGPYGYT
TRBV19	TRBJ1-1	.	ASSSPPPTVPNTEAF
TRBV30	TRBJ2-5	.	AWSVQQQETQY
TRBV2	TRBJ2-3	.	ASTRQGITDTQY
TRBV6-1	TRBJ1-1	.	ASSGYRQGASEAF
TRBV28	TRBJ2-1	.	ASRELAGGPGQF
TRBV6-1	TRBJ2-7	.	ATKRQGRAYEQY
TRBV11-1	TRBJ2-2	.	ASSSSGRLNTGELF
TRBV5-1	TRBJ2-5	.	ASSKGETQY
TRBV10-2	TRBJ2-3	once	ASSEWRTSGGYTDTQY
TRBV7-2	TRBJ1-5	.	ASSLNPPGTQGPQH
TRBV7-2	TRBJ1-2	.	ASSRVRRDRGKSGYT
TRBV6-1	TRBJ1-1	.	ASSTQAQVEAF
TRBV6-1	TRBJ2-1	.	ASSESSGRSFNEQF
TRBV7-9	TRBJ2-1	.	ASRPRLAVGNEQF
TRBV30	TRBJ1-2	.	AWSVARNSGYT
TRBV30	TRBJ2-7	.	AWRGQGSSYEQY
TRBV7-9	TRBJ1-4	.	ASEDSKGALF
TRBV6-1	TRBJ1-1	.	ASSEMGTGVYAF
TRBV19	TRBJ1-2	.	AGTGVHYGYT
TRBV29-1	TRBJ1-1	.	SVHRGVAEAF
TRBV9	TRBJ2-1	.	ASSPRGRGDRNEQF
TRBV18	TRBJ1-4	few	ASSPVQRNEKLF
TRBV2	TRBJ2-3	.	ASSVGTSNTDTQY
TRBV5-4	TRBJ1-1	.	ASSLPRTGNTEAF
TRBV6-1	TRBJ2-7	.	ASSQREGPYEQY
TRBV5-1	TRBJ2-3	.	ASSPGGETDTQY
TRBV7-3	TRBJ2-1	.	ASSLELGMAEQF
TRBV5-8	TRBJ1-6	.	ASSLDRDNSPLH
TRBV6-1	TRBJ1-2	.	ASIGRGSNYGYT
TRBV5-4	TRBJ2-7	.	ASSFLGGYEQY
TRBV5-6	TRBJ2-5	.	ASSLYLDRAQETQY
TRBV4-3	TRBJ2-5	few	ASSQESERDREVKETQY
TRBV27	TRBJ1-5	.	ALPHRTGSNQPQH
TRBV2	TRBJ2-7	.	AGRTRYSYEQY
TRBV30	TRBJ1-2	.	AWSRDSYYGYT
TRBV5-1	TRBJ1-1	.	ASSNSDRGSSEAF
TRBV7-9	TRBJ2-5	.	ASSSGTGQQETQY
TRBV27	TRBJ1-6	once	ASTESGVRLNSPLH